The next 15 T cell receptor beta chains were all read from a single sample in a study of neurological immune-mediated disorders. In TCRdb, the 5' RACE reads were re-called with MiXCR into one record per CDR3 protein. The sample holds 55,000 or so distinct CDR3 sequences; under 5% are singletons and the top ten take around 2%. Sequenced sample: CD4+ T cells from blood. These receptors were taken from a woman in her thirties or forties with multiple sclerosis.

The gene calls are TRBV30 and TRBJ2-7; the D is unclear. The V and J ends lost 1 base and 3 bases respectively, with 13 bases between them. CDR1 and CDR2 from the germline V gene are GTSNPN and SVGIG (reference sequence). The CDR3 sequence is 14 residues long. The CDR3 bases are TGTGCCTGGAGTGCATCCGGGCTCCACTACGAGCAGTACTTC. Encoded protein: CAWSASGLHYEQYF.

This clonotype was seen ten or more times. CDR3 DNA: TGCGCCAGCAGCCAACGCGTGGATCCAAGCGGGGGGGCTAAATACAATGAGCAGTTCTTC. Its protein is CASSQRVDPSGGAKYNEQFF. V and J are TRBV4-1 and TRBJ2-1, with 10 bases matching TRBD2. This CDR3 contains 20 residues. Trimming cost V 2 bases and J 4 bases; bases outside gene matches: 17. Germline V gene lookup returns CDR1 MGHRA and CDR2 YSYEKL.

This clonotype was recorded at least ten times. The rearrangement uses TRBV5-5 and TRBJ1-5; D is undetermined. Germline-derived CDR1 and CDR2 are SGHKS and YYEKEE (reference sequence). With 4 bases removed from V and 2 bases from J, the gap between germline ends came to 13 bases. The length of the CDR3 is 15 residues. In DNA, the CDR3 is TGTGCCAGCAGCCGGCATCCCGGGGGCAATCAGCCCCAGCATTTT. This codes for CASSRHPGGNQPQHF.

This clonotype appeared many times. The chain has TRBV12-3 or TRBV12-4 and TRBJ1-1; D ambiguous. The V end lost 1 base, the J end lost 7 bases, and 4 bases lay between the germline ends. The CDR3 consists of 11 residues. CDR3 loop: CASSLDGEAFF. The CDR3 bases are TGTGCCAGCAGTTTAGACGGTGAAGCTTTCTTT.

At least ten counts were recorded for this clonotype. The chain uses TRBV20-1 and TRBJ2-1; 11 bases map to TRBD1. CDR3 size: 15 residues. The V and J ends lost 5 bases and 8 bases, in that order; junction bases with no gene match: 11. Germline V gene data show CDR1 as DFQATT and CDR2 as SNEGSKA (reference sequence). The CDR3 DNA reads as TGCAGTGCTCAAGTTCGGGACAGGGGGTTCGATGAGCAGTTCTTC. Protein product: CSAQVRDRGFDEQFF.

This clonotype was counted many times. A junction end diverges from the germline sequence, so it may reflect a read error. The chain couples TRBV3-1 to TRBJ2-1; D might be TRBD1 or TRBD2, each matching 5 bases. Germline V gives CDR1 LGHDT, CDR2 YNNKEL (reference sequence). This CDR3 region has 13 residues. CDR3 region: CASRQGGGNEQFF. Written as DNA, the CDR3 is TGTGCCAGCCGCCAGGGTGGCGGGAATGAGCAGTTCTTC.

This clonotype was seen many times. The chain has TRBV5-1 and TRBJ1-1; unclear D gene. V was shortened by 5 bases and J by 0 bases, with 20 bases between the two germline ends. The CDR3 contains 17 residues. CDR1 and CDR2 from the germline V gene are SGHRS and YFSETQ. CDR3 DNA: TGCGCCAGCAGATCCGGGCCACCCCATACCATGAACACTGAAGCTTTCTTT. Amino acid sequence: CASRSGPPHTMNTEAFF.

This clonotype occurred many times. The chain recombines TRBV5-1 with TRBJ1-2; a possible D gene is TRBD1 (5 bases). This CDR3 has 14 amino acids. V was clipped by 5 bases and J by 0 bases, with 11 bases between them. The germline V gene encodes CDR1 SGHRS and CDR2 YFSETQ. The CDR3 spells CASSPDKPNYGYTF. The CDR3 DNA reads TGCGCCAGCAGTCCGGACAAGCCTAACTATGGCTACACCTTC.

The gene calls are TRBV10-3 and TRBJ1-1; D gene uncertain. Trimming took off 4 bases at V and 5 bases at J, with 20 bases between the two ends. Germline V gene data show CDR1 as ENHRY and CDR2 as SYGVKD. CDR3 length equals 16 residues. The CDR3 nucleotides read TGTGCCATCAGTGCGGGGAAAGGAACATCTGGTACTGAAGCTTTCTTT. It is translated as CAISAGKGTSGTEAFF.

This clonotype has a count of ten or more. The chain carries TRBV5-1 and TRBJ1-4; TRBD1 matches at 7 bases. After removal of 0 bases from V and 0 bases from J, the junction contained 2 bases not matched to a gene. This CDR3 contains 16 residues. Germline loops: CDR1 SGHRS, CDR2 YFSETQ. The DNA of the CDR3 is TGCGCCAGCAGCTTGGGCGGACAGGCAACTAATGAAAAACTGTTTTTT. Translation gives CASSLGGQATNEKLFF.

A remark on this clonotype: A much larger clone differs by one base, so this may be a read error. The V call is TRBV18, the J call TRBJ1-6; the match to TRBD1 covers 9 bases. Germline V gives CDR1 KGHSH, CDR2 LQKENI. The CDR3 has 17 residues. The CDR3 spells CANSPPTGGTNNSPLHF. The CDR3 region has the DNA TGTGCCAACTCACCACCGACAGGGGGAACTAATAATTCACCCCTCCACTTT.

This clonotype was observed at least ten times. This sequence joins TRBV6-6 and TRBJ1-5; D gene uncertain. From germline, CDR1 is MNHNY and CDR2 SVGAGI (reference sequence). Trimming removed 5 bases from V and 7 bases from J, with 9 bases in between. The CDR3 loop spans 12 amino acids. The CDR3 DNA follows: TGTGCCAGCAGTACTACTGGGCAGCCCCAGCATTTT. Encoded protein: CASSTTGQPQHF.

This clonotype was picked up many times. V is TRBV19 and J is TRBJ1-5; D is unclear. V was trimmed by 5 bases and J by 9 bases, leaving 14 bases between them. Per the germline V gene, CDR1 is LNHDA and CDR2 is SQIVND (reference sequence). The CDR3 runs to 13 residues. The CDR3 region is CASSPRRVLPQHF. The CDR3 nucleotides read TGTGCCAGTAGTCCGAGGAGGGTTCTGCCCCAGCATTTT.

This clonotype was detected many times. V and J are TRBV25-1 and TRBJ2-5; either TRBD1 or TRBD2 may fit D (6 bases each). Germline V lookup: CDR1 MGHDK, CDR2 SYGVNS. This CDR3 is built from 16 residues. With 2 bases removed from V and 3 bases from J, the gap between germline ends came to 16 bases. The CDR3, as DNA: TGTGCCAGCAGTGAAGGAGGGGGATTCCTTGAAGAGACCCAGTACTTC. The encoded protein is CASSEGGGFLEETQYF.

This clonotype was seen ten or more times. This rearrangement joins TRBV5-1 to TRBJ1-2; D not resolved. The CDR3 is made up of 15 amino acids. V was pared by 0 bases and J by 3 bases, with 12 bases between. Per the germline V gene, CDR1 is SGHRS and CDR2 is YFSETQ. In DNA, the CDR3 is TGCGCCAGCAGCTTGGCCGAGATAGGGCACTATGGCTACACCTTC. It encodes CASSLAEIGHYGYTF.